This TCR beta chain was captured by sequencing in a study of blood T cell repertoires in COVID-19. In the study overall: Acute-phase and convalescent COVID-19 samples originated in the United States, Italy and Spain. PBMCs, B-cell-depleted T cells, or T cells provided the cDNA or gDNA that made up the material.

CDR1 SGHRS and CDR2 YFSETQ come from the germline V gene. Deletions cut 5 bases from V and 6 bases from J, with 14 bases between. The CDR3 spans 14 residues. As originally analysed: Reference gene primer amplification yielded estimated nucleated cell counts. Using immunoSEQ multiplex PCR, the repertoire was profiled, and TCRdb retains in-frame clones only, with some absent. That table is the source of V, J and clone size, and D and trimming were worked out from the DNA. In the table there are 84,000 or so clones, roughly 80% of which are singletons. This sequence joins TRBV5-1 and TRBJ2-2, with TRBD1 as a possible D gene (7 bases). The sequenced sample consisted of peripheral blood. This clonotype originated in a woman older than 75 with acute or convalescent COVID-19. The CDR3 DNA is TGCGCCAGCAGGCGACAGGGAGGATCCGGGGAGCTGTTTTTT. The encoded protein is CASRRQGGSGELFF.